Listed here are 13 T cell receptor beta chains from one sample, sequenced in a study of blood T cells in healthy people across ages. A sample-barcoded 5' primer and a J-beta primer mix were used in a second PCR of roughly 6 to 11 cycles. Via MiXCR, TCRdb re-called the 5' RACE reads, giving one row per CDR3 protein. The sample holds 600,000 to 850,000 distinct CDR3 sequences; roughly 43% are singletons and the top ten take 20% to 25%. Sequencing was carried out using blood. These receptors were collected from a woman aged 55-70 years in good health.

The chain uses TRBV7-3 and TRBJ1-6, with TRBD1 matching 8 bases. V lost 5 bases, J lost 8 bases, and 5 bases stayed unmatched. Per germline, CDR1 SGHTA and CDR2 FQGTGA. This CDR3 is built from 14 residues. In nucleotides, the CDR3 is TGTGCCAGCAGCACAGGACAGGGAGATTCACCCCTCCACTTT. This codes for CASSTGQGDSPLHF.

This clonotype was seen more than once but under ten times. The chain is built from TRBV7-3 and TRBJ2-5; tentative D call: TRBD2 (6 bases). The J call may be faulty, since TRBJ2-7 better matches the DNA end. The CDR3 length is 13 residues. The V gene's germline CDR1 is SGHTA and CDR2 FQGTGA. CDR3 sequence: CASSPQGGFEQYF. As DNA, the CDR3 is TGTGCCAGCAGCCCTCAAGGAGGGTTCGAGCAGTACTTC.

The chain recombines TRBV14 with TRBJ2-7, with D unresolved. Per the germline V gene, CDR1 is SGHDN and CDR2 is FVKESK. CDR3 length equals 17 residues. V lost 0 bases and J 2 bases, leaving 17 bases between the germline ends. The CDR3 loop is CASSQDLSPGYTYEQYF. CDR3 DNA sequence: TGTGCCAGCAGCCAAGATTTATCACCCGGATATACCTACGAGCAGTACTTC.

Comment on this clonotype: One end of the junction varies from germline; a read error may be responsible. This chain connects TRBV7-2 to TRBJ2-4, with 12 bases lining up with TRBD2. CDR1 and CDR2 (germline): SGHTA, FQGNSA. The length of the CDR3 is 15 residues. The CDR3 loop reads CASRSSGGASYEQCF. CDR3 sequence (DNA): TGTGCCAGCAGGTCTAGCGGGGGGGCTTCCTACGAGCAGTGCTTC.

This clonotype has more than one count but fewer than ten. The V call is TRBV6-1, the J call TRBJ2-1; D not resolved. CDR3 size: 15 residues. Trimming took 6 bases from V and 1 from J, leaving 13 bases between them. From germline, CDR1 is MNHNS and CDR2 SASEGT. The CDR3 DNA reads TGTGCCAGCAGCGTCTCACAGCCATCCTACAATGAGCAGTTCTTC. It encodes CASSVSQPSYNEQFF.

This clonotype came up a few times. This chain uses TRBV27 with TRBJ2-1, with D tentatively TRBD1 (6 bases). Germline lookup yields CDR1 MNHEY and CDR2 SMNVEV (reference sequence). The CDR3 runs to 16 residues. V dropped 2 bases and J dropped 2 bases, with 13 bases sitting between them. CDR3 amino acids: CASSLLGATPYNEQFF. The CDR3 region has the DNA TGTGCCAGCAGTTTACTGGGGGCCACCCCCTACAATGAGCAGTTCTTC.

This clonotype was seen only a few times. This chain links TRBV7-2 with TRBJ2-7; 9 positions agree with TRBD2. The CDR3 is 16 residues long. With V trimmed by 4 bases and J by 3 bases, 10 bases remained unmatched. The V gene's germline CDR1 is SGHTA and CDR2 FQGNSA. The CDR3 sequence: CASSSEVSGSVYEQYF. CDR3 DNA: TGTGCCAGCAGCTCCGAAGTTAGCGGGAGTGTCTACGAGCAGTACTTC.

The chain is built from TRBV29-1 and TRBJ1-1, with TRBD1 matching 7 bases. CDR1 is SQVTM, CDR2 ANQGSEA, per germline. The CDR3 has 13 amino acids. V was pared by 5 bases and J by 4 bases, with 7 bases of the junction left unmatched. CDR3 coding DNA: TGCAGCGTTCTACAGGGGTGGGGCACTGAAGCTTTCTTT. Translating it yields CSVLQGWGTEAFF.

As regards this clonotype: Being one base from a much bigger clone, this may be a read error. The gene calls are TRBV20-1 and TRBJ2-5; D may be TRBD2 (6 bases). The CDR3 consists of 15 residues. Germline V gene sequence: CDR1 DFQATT, CDR2 SNEGSKA (reference sequence). CDR3 residues: CSARDIRGGGETLYF. CDR3 in DNA: TGCAGTGCTAGAGATATACGGGGAGGCGGCGAGACCCTGTACTTC.

This clonotype was seen a handful of times. The chain is built from TRBV20-1 and TRBJ1-2; D is perhaps TRBD1 (5 bases). Germline assignment: CDR1 DFQATT and CDR2 SNEGSKA (reference sequence). CDR3 length equals 14 residues. Deletions cut 6 bases from V and 4 bases from J, with 18 bases between. The CDR3 region is CSAQSTGMSYGYTF. The CDR3 bases are TGCAGTGCCCAGAGTACAGGCATGAGCTATGGCTACACCTTC.

The chain links TRBV5-1 to TRBJ2-7; 10 nucleotides agree with TRBD2. CDR3 length equals 15 residues. Germline assignment: CDR1 SGHRS and CDR2 YFSETQ. V gave up 4 bases and J gave up 7 bases; unmatched junction bases: 11. CDR3 in amino acids: CASSLASGGDNEQYF. The DNA for the CDR3 is TGCGCCAGCAGCCTAGCTAGCGGGGGAGACAATGAGCAGTACTTC.

CDR3 nucleotide sequence: TGCGCCAGCAGTCCTGAGGCGGGGGGGGCCCTTAGGTTCCACAATGAGCAGTTCTTC. Translated, it gives CASSPEAGGALRFHNEQFF. The genes are TRBV5-1 and TRBJ2-1; 9 nucleotides align to TRBD2. The CDR3 extends over 19 amino acids. Germline-derived CDR1 and CDR2 are SGHRS and YFSETQ. Trimming took 5 bases from V and 5 from J; bases not matched to a gene: 20.

This clonotype was counted once. A read error may account for a junction end that differs from germline. The rearrangement joins TRBV5-1 to TRBJ2-3; TRBD1 aligns across 7 bases. Germline CDR1 SGHRS, CDR2 YFSETQ. The CDR3 is 16 amino acids. DNA of the CDR3: TGCGCCAGCAGATTGGCTGTCACAGGGGGCACAGATACGCAGTATTTT. It yields the protein CASRLAVTGGTDTQYF.